This TCR beta chain was profiled in a study of CXCR3-negative and CXCR3-positive naive CD8 T cells. Across the study: For each library, about 1.5 +/- 0.3 million TRB reads were obtained, some 140 million in total.

UMI-labeled TRB cDNA libraries were prepared by 5' RACE. Each CDR3 protein gets one entry in TCRdb, which reprocessed the 5' RACE reads and gives no DNA. In all, the sample yields around 60,000 distinct CDR3 sequences. Naive CD8+ T lymphocytes were specified as CD45RO-CCR7+CD27+CD95-. Broader study findings: CXCR3-positive naive cells carried more hydrophobic TRB CDR3s than CXCR3-negative naive cells did. Diversity ran similarly high across both naive subsets but far lower in memory CD8+ cells. Researchers reported similar TRBV-TRBJ usage in naive CXCR3-negative and CXCR3-positive cells, though memory differed.

Comment on this clonotype: Its antigen is unidentified.

This clonotype was obtained from a human donor in good health. Some clones in this sample may be carry-over from other donors' samples. The sample was naive CXCR3+ CD8+ T cells from blood. Indicated subset: CD45RO-CCR7+CD27+CD95- naive CD8+ T cells expressing CXCR3 (TNR3+).

The CDR3 is CASSQSPGGSYNSPLHF. The chain uses TRBV4-3 and TRBJ1-6. The CDR3 runs to 17 residues. In germline, CDR1 is LGHNA, CDR2 YSLEER.